The present entry profiles one T cell receptor (beta chain) with its context. Sequencing was performed with immunoSEQ multiplex PCR; in TCRdb, only in-frame clones are kept and a portion is missing. The sample lists roughly 53,000 clones, about 92% seen once, with just over 0.65% in the top ten. The data derive from a study of T cell changes during pregnancy in multiple sclerosis. The sequence came from a female donor with multiple sclerosis, enrolled in a pregnancy study. Specimen: CD4+ T cells from peripheral blood mononuclear cells, collected in the third trimester of pregnancy.

CDR3 nucleotide sequence: TGTGCCAGCAGCTGGACAGGTGGGGCGTCTGGGGCCAACGTCCTGACTTTC. Its translation: CASSWTGGASGANVLTF. This rearrangement joins TRBV7-9 to TRBJ2-6, with 7 bases aligning to TRBD1. Trimming at V came to 4 bases and at J to 1 base, leaving 7 bases not matched to a gene. CDR1 and CDR2 from the germline V gene are SEHNR and FQNEAQ (reference sequence). The CDR3 runs to 17 residues.